This TCR beta chain was recovered during a study of monozygotic twins with inflammatory bowel disease. Study-wide results and limits: Telling apart the different T cell subtypes was not possible.

The CDR3 is made up of 14 amino acids. Per the germline V gene, CDR1 is DFQATT and CDR2 is SNEGSKA (reference sequence). Via template switching, UMIs carrying a 6-nucleotide sample barcode were introduced. The authors ran two nested PCRs of approximately 16 and 10 cycles on TCRalpha and TCRbeta cDNA. TCRdb reworked the 5' RACE reads into one entry per CDR3 protein, no DNA. This listing includes about 300,000 distinct CDR3 sequences. The blood volume drawn from each donor was 2 to 3 ml. Comments on this clonotype: Its antigen is not identified.

The genes are TRBV20-1 and TRBJ1-5; lacking DNA, the TRBD1 call made by TCRdb goes unchecked. Specimen: blood. This TCR was recovered from a human donor with ulcerative colitis or Crohn's disease, or a healthy co-twin of an affected twin (not recorded which). The CDR3 here is CSARGTESNQPQHF.